This entry lists 18 T cell receptor beta chains sequenced from one sample in a study of CD8+ T cells in alopecia areata. Sequencing relied on a cDNA template that was reverse transcribed from extracted RNA. Assay: immunoSEQ multiplex PCR; the TCRdb copy retains only in-frame clones and omits some. Among a few hundred thousand clones listed, approximately 65% were seen once. Treatment indicated: oral pan-JAK inhibitor, 5-10 mg twice daily. Specimen: CD4+ T cells sorted from blood, collected around week 44, from a patient treated with tofacitinib. These TCRs come from a human donor with alopecia areata.

J is TRBJ1-2 and V is TRBV25-1; tentative D call: TRBD1 (5 bases). The CDR3 spans 17 residues. Germline CDR1 MGHDK, CDR2 SYGVNS. Deletions cut 1 base from V and 4 bases from J, with 19 bases between. The CDR3 here is CASSESGTLSKGYGYTF. DNA for the CDR3: TGTGCCAGCAGTGAATCCGGGACCTTGTCGAAGGGCTATGGCTACACCTTC.

The chain uses TRBV27 and TRBJ2-3; D uncertain. This CDR3 is 13 amino acids long. V gave up 5 bases and J gave up 2 bases, with 8 bases separating them. Germline values: CDR1 MNHEY, CDR2 SMNVEV (reference sequence). As DNA, the CDR3 is TGTGCCAGCAGTCAACTTGTCACAGATACGCAGTATTTT. It yields the protein CASSQLVTDTQYF.

The chain employs TRBV16 and TRBJ1-1; no firm D call. V was pared by 0 bases and J by 6 bases, with 8 bases between. Germline V CDR1 and CDR2: KGHSY, FQNENV. The CDR3 spans 13 residues. CDR3 DNA sequence: TGTGCCAGCAGCCAATCCACAGCGGCTGAAGCTTTCTTT. It is translated as CASSQSTAAEAFF. The full variable domain, with the rest looked up from reference TRBV16 and TRBJ1-1, is GEEVAQTPKHLVRGEGQKAKLYCAPIKGHSYVFWYQQVLKNEFKFLISFQNENVFDETGMPKERFSAKCLPNSPCSLEIQATKLEDSAVYFCASSQSTAAEAFFGQGTRLTVV.

The chain couples TRBV6-1 to TRBJ1-6; D call uncertain. Trimming stripped 4 bases from V and 6 bases from J, with 16 bases between. The germline gives CDR1 MNHNS, CDR2 SASEGT. The CDR3 loop spans 16 amino acids. CDR3 nucleotide sequence: TGTGCCAGCAGTGGGTCTCAACCGGGCGGTAATTCACCCCTCCACTTT. This encodes CASSGSQPGGNSPLHF.

This chain joins TRBV6-6 and TRBJ2-7; TRBD1 is a possible D gene (6 bases). This CDR3 comprises 12 residues. V lost 5 bases and J lost 6, with 11 bases in between. Germline CDR1 is MNHNY and CDR2 is SVGAGI (reference sequence). CDR3 region: CASSPTGGEQYF. DNA of the CDR3: TGTGCCAGCAGTCCGACAGGTGGCGAGCAGTACTTC.

The chain combines TRBV30 with TRBJ2-5, with TRBD1 as a possible D gene (5 bases). This CDR3 comprises 11 residues. Germline CDR1 GTSNPN, CDR2 SVGIG (reference sequence). V gave up 4 bases and J gave up 7 bases, with 10 bases separating them. The CDR3 DNA follows: TGTGCCTGGAAGACAGCTCGGACCCAGTACTTC. Protein product: CAWKTARTQYF.

The V gene is TRBV30, the J gene TRBJ1-5; tentative D call: TRBD1 (6 bases). The CDR3 covers 14 residues. Trimming removed 6 bases at V and 3 bases at J, with 15 bases between. Germline CDR1 is GTSNPN and CDR2 is SVGIG (reference sequence). The DNA of the CDR3 is TGTGCCTGCTCCCGGGACACCGTCAATCAGCCCCAGCATTTT. Protein: CACSRDTVNQPQHF.

The V call is TRBV29-1, the J call TRBJ1-2; 7 bases fit TRBD1. Germline values: CDR1 SQVTM, CDR2 ANQGSEA. The V and J ends lost 7 bases and 10 bases, in that order; junction bases with no gene match: 15. The CDR3 consists of 13 residues. Here the CDR3 DNA reads TGCAGCGGGCGGACAGGTTGGGGAGATGACTACACCTTC. Residues: CSGRTGWGDDYTF.

The chain has TRBV6-6 and TRBJ1-2; the D gene is possibly TRBD1 (5 bases). This CDR3 has 13 residues. Germline values: CDR1 MNHNY, CDR2 SVGAGI (reference sequence). V gave up 5 bases and J gave up 1 base, with 8 bases separating them. The CDR3 DNA reads as TGTGCCAGCAGTGGGGGGAGTAACTATGGCTACACCTTC. Its protein product is CASSGGSNYGYTF.

This CDR3 is CSVIWTGSTDTQYF. The CDR3 DNA is TGCAGCGTTATCTGGACCGGTAGCACAGATACGCAGTATTTT. The V and J genes are TRBV29-1 and TRBJ2-3; D is undetermined. Trimming shortened V by 5 bases and J by 0 bases, and 12 bases separated the two germline ends. Germline V CDR1 and CDR2: SQVTM, ANQGSEA. The CDR3 runs to 14 residues.

The rearrangement links TRBV5-1 to TRBJ1-2; D is possibly TRBD1 (6 bases). CDR1 and CDR2 (germline): SGHRS, YFSETQ. The CDR3 extends over 14 amino acids. The V and J ends lost 1 base and 2 bases respectively, with 9 bases between them. CDR3 residues: CASSLITGNYGYTF. CDR3 sequence (DNA): TGCGCCAGCAGCTTGATCACAGGGAACTATGGCTACACCTTC.

V gene TRBV2 combines with J gene TRBJ2-7, with D uncertain. V lost 6 bases and J lost 3, with 3 bases in between. CDR3 size: 10 residues. CDR1 is SNHLY, CDR2 FYNNEI, per germline. The chain's CDR3 is CASRDYEQYF. DNA for the CDR3: TGTGCCAGCAGGGACTACGAGCAGTACTTC.

This chain uses TRBV29-1 with TRBJ1-2; D is undetermined. CDR3 size: 12 residues. Germline V gene sequence: CDR1 SQVTM, CDR2 ANQGSEA. V dropped 8 bases and J dropped 0 bases, with 10 bases sitting between them. The DNA of the CDR3 is TGCAGCACGCATGAAGCTAACTATGGCTACACCTTC. It encodes CSTHEANYGYTF.

The chain is built from TRBV14 and TRBJ2-5, with 9 bases identical to TRBD1. Germline trimming cut 0 bases from V and 1 base from J; bases unmatched to any gene: 6. The CDR3 loop spans 17 amino acids. CDR1 and CDR2 (germline): SGHDN, FVKESK. CDR3 nucleotide sequence: TGTGCCAGCAGCCAAGATTTGGGACAGGGAATCCAAGAGACCCAGTACTTC. It encodes CASSQDLGQGIQETQYF. Full variable domain (missing parts from reference TRBV14 and TRBJ2-5): EAGVTQFPSHSVIEKGQTVTLRCDPISGHDNLYWYRRVMGKEIKFLLHFVKESKQDESGMPNNRFLAERTGGTYSTLKVQPAELEDSGVYFCASSQDLGQGIQETQYFGPGTRLLVL.

The chain is built from TRBV11-3 and TRBJ2-7, with 9 bases fitting TRBD1. The CDR3 extends over 15 amino acids. Trimming took 0 bases from V and 3 from J; bases not matched to a gene: 3. CDR1 SGHNT and CDR2 YENEEA come from the germline V gene. As DNA, the CDR3 is TGTGCCAGCAGCTTAGAGGGGGGACAGGGCTACGAGCAGTACTTC. The encoded protein is CASSLEGGQGYEQYF.

This rearrangement joins TRBV2 to TRBJ2-6, with D maybe TRBD2 (6 bases). The CDR3 has 15 amino acids. V was pared by 8 bases and J by 0 bases, with 11 bases between. Germline V gene data show CDR1 as SNHLY and CDR2 as FYNNEI. Here the CDR3 reads CASSLGGSGANVLTF. In nucleotides, the CDR3 is TGTGCCAGCTCTCTCGGGGGCTCTGGGGCCAACGTCCTGACTTTC.

The genes are TRBV4-3 and TRBJ1-1; no firm D call. The CDR3 spans 15 residues. V dropped 1 base and J dropped 4 bases, with 13 bases sitting between them. Germline CDR1 LGHNA, CDR2 YSLEER. The CDR3 DNA reads as TGCGCCAGCAGCCAAGTCTCGGGGAGGGCCACTGAAGCTTTCTTT. Protein: CASSQVSGRATEAFF.

This clone was picked up a small number of times. The gene calls are TRBV29-1 and TRBJ1-6; D is undetermined. Germline CDR1 SQVTM, CDR2 ANQGSEA. V was clipped by 8 bases and J by 8 bases, with 16 bases between them. The CDR3 spans 13 residues. The chain's CDR3 is CSCTGPGDSPLHF. For the CDR3, the DNA is TGCAGCTGTACCGGGCCCGGAGATTCACCCCTCCACTTT. Combining the CDR3 with reference TRBV29-1 and TRBJ1-6 gives the whole variable domain SAVISQKPSRDICQRGTSLTIQCQVDSQVTMMFWYRQQPGQSLTLIATANQGSEATYESGFVIDKFPISRPNLTFSTLTVSNMSPEDSSIYLCSCTGPGDSPLHFGNGTRLTVT.